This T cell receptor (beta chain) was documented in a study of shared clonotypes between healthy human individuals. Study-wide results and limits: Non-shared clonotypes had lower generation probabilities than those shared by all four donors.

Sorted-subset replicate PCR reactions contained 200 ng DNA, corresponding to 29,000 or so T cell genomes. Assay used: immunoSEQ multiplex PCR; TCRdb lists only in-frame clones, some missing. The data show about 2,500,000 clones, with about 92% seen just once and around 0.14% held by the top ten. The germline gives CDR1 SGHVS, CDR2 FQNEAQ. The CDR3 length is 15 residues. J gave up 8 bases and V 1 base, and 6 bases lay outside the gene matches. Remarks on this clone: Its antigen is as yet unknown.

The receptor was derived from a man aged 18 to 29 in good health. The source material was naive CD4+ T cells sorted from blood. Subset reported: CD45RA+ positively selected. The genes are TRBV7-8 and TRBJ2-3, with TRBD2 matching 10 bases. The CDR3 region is CASSLVASGGGTQYF. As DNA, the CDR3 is TGTGCCAGCAGCTTAGTGGCTAGCGGGGGTGGTACGCAGTATTTT.